The rows below give T cell receptor beta chains drawn from one sample of a study of blood T cell repertoires in COVID-19. Method: immunoSEQ multiplex PCR; TCRdb's copy keeps in-frame clones and lacks some. Of around 160,000 clones in the sample, 70% to 90% were seen once. Material: peripheral blood. Receptors were obtained from a middle-aged woman with active or convalescent COVID-19. CDR3s include the opening cysteine and the closing phenylalanine or tryptophan. Fields, in order: CDR3 protein, CDR3 DNA, D gene, J gene, V gene, clone size. A D gene is named only where the DNA matches it firmly. Clone sizes are given selectively: once, few, many, or a class where the clone is expanded.

CDR3aa: CASSLRWLGGSYEQYF
CDR3nt: TGTGCCAGCAGCTTAAGATGGCTGGGAGGCTCCTACGAGCAGTACTTC
d_gene: .
j_gene: TRBJ2-7
v_gene: TRBV11-2
abundance: .

CDR3aa: CASSPQGAPNEKLFF
CDR3nt: TGTGCCAGCTCACCACAAGGGGCACCTAATGAAAAACTGTTTTTT
d_gene: .
j_gene: TRBJ1-4
v_gene: TRBV18
abundance: .

CDR3aa: CASSQGTGGYEQYF
CDR3nt: TGTGCCAGTAGTCAAGGGACAGGGGGATACGAGCAGTACTTC
d_gene: TRBD1
j_gene: TRBJ2-7
v_gene: TRBV19
abundance: .

CDR3aa: CASGQGHTEAFF
CDR3nt: TGTGCCAGTGGACAGGGCCACACTGAAGCTTTCTTT
d_gene: TRBD1
j_gene: TRBJ1-1
v_gene: TRBV2
abundance: .

CDR3aa: CASSQDVASSGTQYF
CDR3nt: TGTGCCAGCAGCCAAGATGTGGCCTCCAGTGGTACCCAGTACTTC
d_gene: .
j_gene: TRBJ2-5
v_gene: TRBV3-1/TRBV3-2
abundance: .

CDR3aa: CASSPGPVDGGELFF
CDR3nt: TGCGCCAGCAGCCCTGGCCCCGTCGATGGCGGGGAGCTGTTTTTT
d_gene: .
j_gene: TRBJ2-2
v_gene: TRBV5-1
abundance: .

CDR3aa: CASSFAGTRSTEAFF
CDR3nt: TGTGCCAGCAGCTTTGCGGGGACCCGGAGCACTGAAGCTTTCTTT
d_gene: .
j_gene: TRBJ1-1
v_gene: TRBV7-2
abundance: .

CDR3aa: CASSIGGYEQYF
CDR3nt: TGTGCCAGCAGTATAGGGGGCTACGAGCAGTACTTC
d_gene: .
j_gene: TRBJ2-7
v_gene: TRBV25-1
abundance: .

CDR3aa: CASSYTKTGMNTEAFF
CDR3nt: TGTGCCAGCAGTTACACTAAGACAGGGATGAACACTGAAGCTTTCTTT
d_gene: TRBD1
j_gene: TRBJ1-1
v_gene: TRBV6-6
abundance: .

CDR3aa: CATSVQGRENNEQFF
CDR3nt: TGTGCCACCAGTGTCCAAGGGAGGGAGAACAATGAGCAGTTCTTC
d_gene: TRBD2
j_gene: TRBJ2-1
v_gene: TRBV24-1
abundance: .

CDR3aa: CAWSVATGSSGNTIYF
CDR3nt: TGTGCCTGGAGTGTTGCCACGGGGTCCTCTGGAAACACCATATATTTT
d_gene: .
j_gene: TRBJ1-3
v_gene: TRBV30
abundance: .

CDR3aa: CASSLEVTQYF
CDR3nt: TGTGCCAGCTCACTAGAGGTGACCCAGTACTTC
d_gene: .
j_gene: TRBJ2-5
v_gene: TRBV18
abundance: .

CDR3aa: CASSVVSSGANVLTF
CDR3nt: TGTGCCAGCAGCGTAGTTAGTTCTGGGGCCAACGTCCTGACTTTC
d_gene: .
j_gene: TRBJ2-6
v_gene: TRBV9
abundance: .

CDR3aa: CASRTGAGELFF
CDR3nt: TGTGCCAGCAGGACAGGGGCCGGGGAGCTGTTTTTT
d_gene: TRBD1
j_gene: TRBJ2-2
v_gene: TRBV28
abundance: .

CDR3aa: CASSPKWGAPGQGMNTEAFF
CDR3nt: TGTGCCAGCTCACCAAAATGGGGCGCACCGGGACAGGGGATGAACACTGAAGCTTTCTTT
d_gene: TRBD1
j_gene: TRBJ1-1
v_gene: TRBV18
abundance: .

CDR3aa: CATSVLAGKVYEQYF
CDR3nt: TGTGCCACCAGTGTTCTAGCGGGAAAGGTCTACGAGCAGTACTTC
d_gene: TRBD2
j_gene: TRBJ2-7
v_gene: TRBV24-1
abundance: .

CDR3aa: CARVGLSQHF
CDR3nt: TGTGCCAGGGTCGGGTTGTCCCAGCATTTT
d_gene: .
j_gene: TRBJ1-5
v_gene: TRBV5-4
abundance: .

CDR3aa: CASSRDRENEQFF
CDR3nt: TGTGCCAGCAGCCGAGACAGGGAAAATGAGCAGTTCTTC
d_gene: TRBD1
j_gene: TRBJ2-1
v_gene: TRBV7-2
abundance: once

CDR3aa: CASSQEKKRGAPYEQYF
CDR3nt: TGTGCCAGCAGCCAAGAAAAAAAGCGGGGGGCCCCCTACGAGCAGTACTTC
d_gene: TRBD2
j_gene: TRBJ2-7
v_gene: TRBV3-1/TRBV3-2
abundance: .

CDR3aa: CSASEAGAISGANVLTF
CDR3nt: TGCAGTGCTAGTGAAGCGGGGGCCATCTCTGGGGCCAACGTCCTGACTTTC
d_gene: TRBD2
j_gene: TRBJ2-6
v_gene: TRBV20-1
abundance: .